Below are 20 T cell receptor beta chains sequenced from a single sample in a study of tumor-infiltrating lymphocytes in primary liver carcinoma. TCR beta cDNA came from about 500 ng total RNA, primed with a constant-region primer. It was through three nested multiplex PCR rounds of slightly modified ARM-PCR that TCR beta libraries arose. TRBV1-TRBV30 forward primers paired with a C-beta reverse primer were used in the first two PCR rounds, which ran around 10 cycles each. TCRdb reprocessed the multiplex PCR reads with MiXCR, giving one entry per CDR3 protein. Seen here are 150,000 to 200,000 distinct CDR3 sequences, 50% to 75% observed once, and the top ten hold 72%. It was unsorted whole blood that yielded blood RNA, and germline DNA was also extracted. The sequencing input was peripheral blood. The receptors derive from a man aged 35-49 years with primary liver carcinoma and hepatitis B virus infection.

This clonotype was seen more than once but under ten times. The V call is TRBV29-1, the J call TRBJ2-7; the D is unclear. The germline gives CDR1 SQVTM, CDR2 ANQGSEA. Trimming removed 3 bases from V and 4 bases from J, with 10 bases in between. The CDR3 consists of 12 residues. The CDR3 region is CSVENRNYEQYF. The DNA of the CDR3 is TGCAGCGTTGAGAACAGAAATTACGAGCAGTACTTC.

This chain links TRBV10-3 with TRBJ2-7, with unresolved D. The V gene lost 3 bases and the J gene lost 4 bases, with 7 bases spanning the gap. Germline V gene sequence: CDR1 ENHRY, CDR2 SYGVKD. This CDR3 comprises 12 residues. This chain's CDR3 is CAISEGVYEQYF. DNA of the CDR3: TGTGCCATCAGTGAAGGTGTTTACGAGCAGTACTTC.

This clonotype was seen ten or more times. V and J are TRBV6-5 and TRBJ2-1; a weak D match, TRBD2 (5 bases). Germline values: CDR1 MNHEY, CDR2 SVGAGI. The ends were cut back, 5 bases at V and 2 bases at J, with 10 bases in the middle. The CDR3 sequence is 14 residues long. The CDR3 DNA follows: TGTGCCAGCAGTGCTAGCAGAGCCTACAATGAGCAGTTCTTC. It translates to CASSASRAYNEQFF.

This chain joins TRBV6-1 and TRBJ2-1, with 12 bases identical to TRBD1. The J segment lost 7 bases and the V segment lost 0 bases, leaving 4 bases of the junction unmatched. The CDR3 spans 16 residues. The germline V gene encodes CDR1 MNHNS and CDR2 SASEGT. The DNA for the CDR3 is TGTGCCAGCAGTGAAGCGGGGACAGGGGGCGGAAATGAGCAGTTCTTC. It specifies CASSEAGTGGGNEQFF.

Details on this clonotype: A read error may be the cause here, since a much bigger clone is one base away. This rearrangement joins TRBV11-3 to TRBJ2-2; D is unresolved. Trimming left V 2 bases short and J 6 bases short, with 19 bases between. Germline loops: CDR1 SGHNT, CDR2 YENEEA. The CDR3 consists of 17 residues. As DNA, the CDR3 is TGTGCCAGCAGCTTAAGGCCCGAGACCTTCTCCTCCGGGGAGCTGTTTTTT. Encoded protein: CASSLRPETFSSGELFF.

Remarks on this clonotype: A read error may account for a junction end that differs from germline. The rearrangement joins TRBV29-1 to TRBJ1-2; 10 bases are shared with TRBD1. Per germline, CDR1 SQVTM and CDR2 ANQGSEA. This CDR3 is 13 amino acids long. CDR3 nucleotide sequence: TGCAGCGTTGCTCCGGGACAGGGGTATGTCTACACCTTC. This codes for CSVAPGQGYVYTF.

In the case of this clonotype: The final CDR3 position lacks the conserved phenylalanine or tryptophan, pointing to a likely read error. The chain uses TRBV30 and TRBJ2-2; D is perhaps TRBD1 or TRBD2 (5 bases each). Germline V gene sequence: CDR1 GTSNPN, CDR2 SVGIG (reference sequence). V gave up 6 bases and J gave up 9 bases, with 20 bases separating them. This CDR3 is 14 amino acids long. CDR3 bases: TGTGCCTGTCTGGGACCCAGCAGCGCCAGGGAGCTGTTTCTT. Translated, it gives CACLGPSSARELFL.

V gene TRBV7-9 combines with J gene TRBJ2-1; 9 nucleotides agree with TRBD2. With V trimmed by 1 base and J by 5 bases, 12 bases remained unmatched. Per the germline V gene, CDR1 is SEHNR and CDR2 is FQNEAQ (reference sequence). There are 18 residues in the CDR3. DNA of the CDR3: TGTGCCAGCAGCTTAGGTAGCGGGAGAAGACAGATCGACAATGAGCAGTTCTTC. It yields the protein CASSLGSGRRQIDNEQFF.

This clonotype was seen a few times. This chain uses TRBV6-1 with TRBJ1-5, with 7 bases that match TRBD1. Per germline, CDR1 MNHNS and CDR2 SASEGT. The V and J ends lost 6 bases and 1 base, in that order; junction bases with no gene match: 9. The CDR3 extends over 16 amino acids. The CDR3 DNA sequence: TGTGCCAGCAGCGAAAACAGGGGAGTGAGCAATCAGCCCCAGCATTTT. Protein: CASSENRGVSNQPQHF.

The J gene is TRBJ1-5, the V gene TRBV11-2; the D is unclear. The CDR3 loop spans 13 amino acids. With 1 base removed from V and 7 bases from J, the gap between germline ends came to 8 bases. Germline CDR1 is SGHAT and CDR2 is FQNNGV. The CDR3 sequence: CASSLGKYQPQHF. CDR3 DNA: TGTGCCAGCAGCTTAGGGAAATACCAGCCCCAGCATTTT.

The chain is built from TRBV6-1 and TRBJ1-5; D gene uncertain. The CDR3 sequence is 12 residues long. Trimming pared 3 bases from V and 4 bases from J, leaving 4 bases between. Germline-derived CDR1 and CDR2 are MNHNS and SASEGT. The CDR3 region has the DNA TGTGCCAGCAGTGAGGGGAATCAGCCCCAGCATTTT. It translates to CASSEGNQPQHF.

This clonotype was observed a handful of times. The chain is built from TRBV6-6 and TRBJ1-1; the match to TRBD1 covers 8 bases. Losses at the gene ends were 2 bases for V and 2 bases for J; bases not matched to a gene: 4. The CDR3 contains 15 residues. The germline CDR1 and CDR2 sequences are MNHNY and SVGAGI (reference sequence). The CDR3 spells CASSYVRGQNTEAFF. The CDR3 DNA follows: TGTGCCAGCAGTTACGTCAGGGGGCAAAACACTGAAGCTTTCTTT.

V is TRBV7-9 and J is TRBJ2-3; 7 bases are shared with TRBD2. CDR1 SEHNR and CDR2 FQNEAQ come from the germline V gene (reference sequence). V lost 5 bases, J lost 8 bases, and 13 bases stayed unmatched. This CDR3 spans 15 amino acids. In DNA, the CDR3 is TGTGCCAGCAGCAGAGCGGGACCCCTCTCAGGTACGCAGTATTTT. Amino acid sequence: CASSRAGPLSGTQYF.

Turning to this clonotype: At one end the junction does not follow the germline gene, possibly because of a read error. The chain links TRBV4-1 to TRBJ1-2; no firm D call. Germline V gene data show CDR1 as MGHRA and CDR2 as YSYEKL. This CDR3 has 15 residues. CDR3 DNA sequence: TGCGCCAGCAGCCAAGGGTCTTTCAAGGACTATGGATACACCTTC. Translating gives CASSQGSFKDYGYTF.

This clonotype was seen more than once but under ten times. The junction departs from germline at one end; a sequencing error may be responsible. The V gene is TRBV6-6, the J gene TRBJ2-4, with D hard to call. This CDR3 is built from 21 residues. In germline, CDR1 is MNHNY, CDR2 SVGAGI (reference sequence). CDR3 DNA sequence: TGTGCCAGCACTTACCTCCCCGGAGATTGGGCGGAACCCCTAGCCAAAAACATTCAGTACTTC. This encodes CASTYLPGDWAEPLAKNIQYF.

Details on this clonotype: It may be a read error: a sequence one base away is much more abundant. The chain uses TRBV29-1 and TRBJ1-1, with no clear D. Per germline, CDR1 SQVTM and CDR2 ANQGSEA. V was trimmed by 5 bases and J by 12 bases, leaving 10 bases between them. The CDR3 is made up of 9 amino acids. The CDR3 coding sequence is TGCAGCGTTCCGGAGTGTCCTTTCTTT. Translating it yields CSVPECPFF.

The CDR3, as DNA: TGTGCCATCAAGCGGGGTGAGGACTCACCCCTCCACTTT. It translates to CAIKRGEDSPLHF. The chain joins TRBV6-1 to TRBJ1-6; D gene unclear. This CDR3 has 13 residues. From germline, CDR1 is MNHNS and CDR2 SASEGT. V gave up 10 bases and J gave up 10 bases, with 17 bases separating them.

The CDR3 loop reads CASSFRDSYEQYF. The CDR3, as DNA: TGTGCCAGCAGCTTCCGGGACAGCTACGAGCAGTACTTC. V usage is TRBV13 and J usage is TRBJ2-7, with TRBD1 identical over 7 bases. The CDR3 is made up of 13 amino acids. CDR1 and CDR2 from the germline V gene are PRHDT and FYEKMQ (reference sequence). V lost 3 bases to trimming and J lost 3 bases; unmatched junction nucleotides: 2.

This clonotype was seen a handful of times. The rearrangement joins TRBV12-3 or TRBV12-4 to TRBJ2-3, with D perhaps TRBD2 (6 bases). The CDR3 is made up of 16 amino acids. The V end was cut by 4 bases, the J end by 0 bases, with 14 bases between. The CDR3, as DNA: TGTGCCAGCAGTTCCCGTCCTGGGACTAGCACAGATACGCAGTATTTT. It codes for CASSSRPGTSTDTQYF.

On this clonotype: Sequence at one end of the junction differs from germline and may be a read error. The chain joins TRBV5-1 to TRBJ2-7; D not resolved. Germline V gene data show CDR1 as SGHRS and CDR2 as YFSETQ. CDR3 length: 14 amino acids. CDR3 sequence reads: CVSSLQAGSYEQYF. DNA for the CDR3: TGCGTCAGCAGCTTGCAGGCCGGCTCCTACGAGCAGTACTTC.